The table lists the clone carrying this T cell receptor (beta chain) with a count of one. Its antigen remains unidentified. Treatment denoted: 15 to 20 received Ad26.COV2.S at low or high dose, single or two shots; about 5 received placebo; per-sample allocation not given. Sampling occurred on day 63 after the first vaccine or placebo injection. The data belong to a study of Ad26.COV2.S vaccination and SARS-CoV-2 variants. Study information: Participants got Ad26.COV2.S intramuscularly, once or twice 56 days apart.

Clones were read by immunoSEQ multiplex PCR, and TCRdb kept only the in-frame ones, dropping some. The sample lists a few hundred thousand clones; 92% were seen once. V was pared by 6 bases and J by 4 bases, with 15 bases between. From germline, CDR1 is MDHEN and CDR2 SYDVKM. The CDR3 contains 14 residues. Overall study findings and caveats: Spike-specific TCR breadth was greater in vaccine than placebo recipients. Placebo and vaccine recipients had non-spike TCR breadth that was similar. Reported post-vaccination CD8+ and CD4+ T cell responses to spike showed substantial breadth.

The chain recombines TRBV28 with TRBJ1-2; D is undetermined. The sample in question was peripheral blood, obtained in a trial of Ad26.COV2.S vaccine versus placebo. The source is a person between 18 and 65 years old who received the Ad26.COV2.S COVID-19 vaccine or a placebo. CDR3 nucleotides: TGTGCCAGCAGGCGCCTCGGGGTCCGCTATGGCTACACCTTC. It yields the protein CASRRLGVRYGYTF.